This T cell receptor beta chain was retrieved from a study of technical replicates of blood from a few donors. Per germline, CDR1 SGHRS and CDR2 YFSETQ. This CDR3 is 16 amino acids long. Trimming cost V 2 bases and J 4 bases, with 16 bases left between them. The data were produced by immunoSEQ multiplex PCR, yet TCRdb's version contains in-frame clones alone and is incomplete. Among tens of thousands of clones listed, 95% to 96% were seen once. This receptor was taken from a human donor in good health. This chain joins TRBV5-1 and TRBJ2-1, with D maybe TRBD2 (7 bases). The sample consisted of T cells isolated from PBMCs. CDR3 DNA sequence: TGCGCCAGCAGCTTAAAGGGAGGGGGGGTTTACAATGAGCAGTTCTTC. Its protein product is CASSLKGGGVYNEQFF.